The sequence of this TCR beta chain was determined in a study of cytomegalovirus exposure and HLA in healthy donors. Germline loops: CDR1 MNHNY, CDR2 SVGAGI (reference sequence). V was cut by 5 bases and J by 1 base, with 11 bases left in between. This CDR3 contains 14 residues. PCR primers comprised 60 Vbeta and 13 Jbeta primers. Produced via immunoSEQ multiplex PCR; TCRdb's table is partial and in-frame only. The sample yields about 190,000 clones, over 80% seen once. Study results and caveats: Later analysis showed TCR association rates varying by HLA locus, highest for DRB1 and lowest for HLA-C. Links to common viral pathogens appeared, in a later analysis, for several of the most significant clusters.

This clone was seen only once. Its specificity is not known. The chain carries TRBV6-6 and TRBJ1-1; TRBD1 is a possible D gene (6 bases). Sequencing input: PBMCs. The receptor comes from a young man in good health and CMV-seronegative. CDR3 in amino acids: CASSGYRENTEAFF. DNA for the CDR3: TGTGCCAGCAGTGGGTACAGGGAGAACACTGAAGCTTTCTTT.